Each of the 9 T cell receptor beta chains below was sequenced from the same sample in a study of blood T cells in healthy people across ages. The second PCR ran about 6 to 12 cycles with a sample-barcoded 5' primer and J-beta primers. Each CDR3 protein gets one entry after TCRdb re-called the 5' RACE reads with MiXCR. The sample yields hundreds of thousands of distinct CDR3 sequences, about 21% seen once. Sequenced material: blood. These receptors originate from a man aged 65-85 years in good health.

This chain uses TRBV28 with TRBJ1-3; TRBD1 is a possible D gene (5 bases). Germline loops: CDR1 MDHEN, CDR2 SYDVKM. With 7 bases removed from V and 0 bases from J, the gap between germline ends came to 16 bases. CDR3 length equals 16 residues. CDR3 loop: CASTAGTLSSGNTIYF. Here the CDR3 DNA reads TGTGCCAGCACCGCCGGGACTCTTTCCTCTGGAAACACCATATATTTT. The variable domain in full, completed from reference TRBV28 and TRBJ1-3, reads DVKVTQSSRYLVKRTGEKVFLECVQDMDHENMFWYRQDPGLGLRLIYFSYDVKMKEKGDIPEGYSVSREKKERFSLILESASTNQTSMYLCASTAGTLSSGNTIYFGEGSWLTVV.

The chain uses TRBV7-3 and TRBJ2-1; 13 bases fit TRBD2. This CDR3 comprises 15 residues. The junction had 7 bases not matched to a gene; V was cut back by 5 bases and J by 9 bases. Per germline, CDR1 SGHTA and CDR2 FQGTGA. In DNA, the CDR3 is TGTGCCAGCAGCAGAACTAGCGGGAGGGTCCGTGAGCAGTTCTTC. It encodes CASSRTSGRVREQFF.

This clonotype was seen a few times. The CDR3 nucleotides are TGTGCCAGCAGAGAATACGGAGGGGGCGCAGGTTCTGGGGCCAACGTCCTGACTTTC. It is translated as CASREYGGGAGSGANVLTF. This chain uses TRBV6-1 with TRBJ2-6, with D tentatively TRBD1 (7 bases). Germline loops: CDR1 MNHNS, CDR2 SASEGT. The CDR3 is 19 amino acids. V lost 6 bases and J 1 base, leaving 22 bases between the germline ends.

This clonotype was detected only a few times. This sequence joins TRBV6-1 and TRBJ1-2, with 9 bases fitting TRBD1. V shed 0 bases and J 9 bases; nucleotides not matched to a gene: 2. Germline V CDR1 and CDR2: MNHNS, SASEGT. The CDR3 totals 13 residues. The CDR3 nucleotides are TGTGCCAGCAGTGAAGCGGGACAGGGCAGCTACACCTTC. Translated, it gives CASSEAGQGSYTF.

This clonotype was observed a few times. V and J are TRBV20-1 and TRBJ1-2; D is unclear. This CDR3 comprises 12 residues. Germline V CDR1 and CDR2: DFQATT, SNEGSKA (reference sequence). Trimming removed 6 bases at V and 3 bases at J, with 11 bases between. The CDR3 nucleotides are TGCAGTGCCCCCAACAGCTACTATGGCTACACCTTC. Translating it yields CSAPNSYYGYTF.

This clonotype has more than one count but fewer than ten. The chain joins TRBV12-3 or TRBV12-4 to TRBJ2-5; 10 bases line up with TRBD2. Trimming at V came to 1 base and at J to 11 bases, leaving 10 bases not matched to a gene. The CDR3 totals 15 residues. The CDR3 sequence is CASSLGLAGEYEQYF. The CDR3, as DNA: TGTGCCAGCAGTTTAGGTCTAGCGGGAGAGTATGAGCAGTACTTC.

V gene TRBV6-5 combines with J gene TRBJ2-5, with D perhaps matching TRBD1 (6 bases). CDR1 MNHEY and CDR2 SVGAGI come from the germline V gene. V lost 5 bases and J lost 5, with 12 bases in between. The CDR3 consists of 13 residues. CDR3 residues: CASSTGTRETQYF. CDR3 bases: TGTGCCAGCAGTACCGGGACACGGGAGACCCAGTACTTC.

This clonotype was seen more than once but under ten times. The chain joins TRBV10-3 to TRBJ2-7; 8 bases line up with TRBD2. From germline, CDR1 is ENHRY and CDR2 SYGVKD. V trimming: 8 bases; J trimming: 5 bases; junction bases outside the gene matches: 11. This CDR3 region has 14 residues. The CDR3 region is CAIPRGGLRDEQYF. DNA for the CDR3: TGTGCCATCCCCCGGGGGGGGCTAAGGGACGAGCAGTACTTC.

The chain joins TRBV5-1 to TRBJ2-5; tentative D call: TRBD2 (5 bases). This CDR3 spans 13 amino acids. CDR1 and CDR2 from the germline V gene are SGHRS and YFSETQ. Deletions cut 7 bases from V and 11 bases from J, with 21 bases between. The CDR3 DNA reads TGCGCCAGCGGATCAAATTCACTCGGGGAGCAGTACTTC. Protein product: CASGSNSLGEQYF.